The 9 T cell receptor beta chains below all came from one sample that was sequenced in a study of blood T cell repertoires in COVID-19. Only in-frame clones appear in the TCRdb table, and some are missing; sequencing was by immunoSEQ multiplex PCR. The sample has approximately 210,000 clones, around 88% seen once; the top ten hold roughly 14%. The sample was PBMCs or T cells enriched from blood (not recorded which). These receptors came from a woman in her 50s with acute COVID-19.

The chain has TRBV5-6 and TRBJ1-4; D ambiguous. With 2 bases removed from V and 8 bases from J, the gap between germline ends came to 19 bases. In germline, CDR1 is SGHDT, CDR2 YYEEEE. CDR3 size: 16 residues. The CDR3 sequence: CASSLYRGVVGEKLFF. CDR3 nucleotide sequence: TGTGCCAGCAGCTTATATAGAGGAGTCGTTGGGGAAAAACTGTTTTTT.

About this clone: This sample includes further DNA sequences coding for the same CDR3. This sequence joins TRBV7-2 and TRBJ1-2; D might be TRBD1 (6 bases). V shed 5 bases and J shed 2 bases, with 9 bases lying between them. The CDR3 runs to 13 residues. Germline V gives CDR1 SGHTA, CDR2 FQGNSA. Written as DNA, the CDR3 is TGTGCCAGCAGCCCTGACAGGAACTATGGCTACACCTTC. Its protein is CASSPDRNYGYTF.

The chain joins TRBV12-3 or TRBV12-4 to TRBJ1-2; 9 nucleotides match TRBD1. After removal of 6 bases from V and 7 bases from J, the junction contained 3 bases not matched to a gene. This CDR3 has 12 amino acids. The CDR3 is CASRRTGAGYTF. CDR3 DNA: TGTGCCAGCAGACGGACAGGGGCTGGCTACACCTTC.

This chain joins TRBV7-3 and TRBJ2-1, with TRBD2 matching over 10 bases. The CDR3 sequence is 15 residues long. V lost 2 bases and J lost 2; bases outside the gene matches: 0. Germline CDR1 SGHTA, CDR2 FQGTGA. The CDR3: CASSLLAGAYNEQFF. In DNA, the CDR3 is TGTGCCAGCAGCTTACTAGCGGGAGCCTACAATGAGCAGTTCTTC.

The chain combines TRBV6-2 or TRBV6-3 with TRBJ2-1, with 10 bases fitting TRBD2. V shed 4 bases, J shed 7 bases, and the junction held 7 bases outside the gene matches. The V gene's germline CDR1 is MNHEY and CDR2 SVGEGT. The CDR3 is 15 amino acids. CDR3: CASSLGLALWNEQFF. The CDR3 nucleotides read TGTGCCAGCAGTTTGGGACTAGCGCTTTGGAATGAGCAGTTCTTC.

The chain is built from TRBV7-6 and TRBJ1-3; a weak D match, TRBD1 (5 bases). CDR1 SGHVS and CDR2 FNYEAQ come from the germline V gene. The CDR3 runs to 17 residues. Deletions cut 4 bases from V and 0 bases from J, with 16 bases between. CDR3 sequence: CASSSRGGTISGNTIYF. The CDR3 DNA is TGTGCCAGCAGCTCACGGGGAGGGACCATCTCTGGAAACACCATATATTTT.

This clone was observed a few times. The V call is TRBV18, the J call TRBJ1-1; no reliable D call. V lost 3 bases and J lost 1, with 12 bases in between. Looked up from germline, CDR1 is KGHSH and CDR2 is LQKENI. The CDR3 is 15 residues long. The CDR3 DNA reads as TGTGCCAGCTCACCGATTCGCAGGCCGAACACTGAAGCTTTCTTT. As protein: CASSPIRRPNTEAFF.

This chain uses TRBV9 with TRBJ2-3, with D perhaps matching TRBD2 (6 bases). Germline CDR1 and CDR2: SGDLS and YYNGEE. This CDR3 contains 14 residues. V lost 0 bases, J lost 1 base, and 6 bases lay in between. This CDR3 is CASSVASGTDTQYF. The CDR3 region has the DNA TGTGCCAGCAGCGTAGCTAGCGGCACAGATACGCAGTATTTT.

The chain carries TRBV5-8 and TRBJ2-7; possible D gene TRBD1, 5 bases. From germline, CDR1 is SGHTS and CDR2 YDEGEE. V gave up 0 bases and J gave up 2 bases, with 9 bases separating them. The CDR3 totals 14 residues. The CDR3 here is CASSLGAGTYEQYF. The CDR3, as DNA: TGTGCCAGCAGCTTGGGGGCAGGGACCTACGAGCAGTACTTC.